This T cell receptor (beta chain) was captured in a study of T cell changes during pregnancy in multiple sclerosis. Repertoires were generated with immunoSEQ multiplex PCR, while TCRdb's copy carries only in-frame clones and drops some. In the table there are roughly 80,000 clones, approximately 91% of which are singletons. V shed 3 bases and J shed 0 bases, with 10 bases lying between them. Germline V gene sequence: CDR1 SGHAT, CDR2 FQNNGV. The CDR3 runs to 15 residues. Sample: peripheral blood, taken before pregnancy. The V gene is TRBV11-2, the J gene TRBJ2-3; D is perhaps TRBD2 (6 bases). The sequence was obtained from a female donor with multiple sclerosis, enrolled in a pregnancy study. CDR3 sequence: CASSLGRTSTDTQYF. Written as DNA, the CDR3 is TGTGCCAGCAGCTTGGGGAGGACTAGCACAGATACGCAGTATTTT.